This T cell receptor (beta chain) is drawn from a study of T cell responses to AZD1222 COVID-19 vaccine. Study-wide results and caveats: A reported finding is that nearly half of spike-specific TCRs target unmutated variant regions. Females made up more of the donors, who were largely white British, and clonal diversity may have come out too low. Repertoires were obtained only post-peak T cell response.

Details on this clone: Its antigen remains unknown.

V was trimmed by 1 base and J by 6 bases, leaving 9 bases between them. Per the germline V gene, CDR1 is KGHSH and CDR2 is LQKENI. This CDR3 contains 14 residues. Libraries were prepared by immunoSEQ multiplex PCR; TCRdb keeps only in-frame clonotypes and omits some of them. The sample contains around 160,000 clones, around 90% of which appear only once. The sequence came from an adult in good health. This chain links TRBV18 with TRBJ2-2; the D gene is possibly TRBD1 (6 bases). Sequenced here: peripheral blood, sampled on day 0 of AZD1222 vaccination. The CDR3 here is CASSPLQGSGELFF. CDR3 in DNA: TGTGCCAGCTCACCACTACAGGGATCCGGGGAGCTGTTTTTT.